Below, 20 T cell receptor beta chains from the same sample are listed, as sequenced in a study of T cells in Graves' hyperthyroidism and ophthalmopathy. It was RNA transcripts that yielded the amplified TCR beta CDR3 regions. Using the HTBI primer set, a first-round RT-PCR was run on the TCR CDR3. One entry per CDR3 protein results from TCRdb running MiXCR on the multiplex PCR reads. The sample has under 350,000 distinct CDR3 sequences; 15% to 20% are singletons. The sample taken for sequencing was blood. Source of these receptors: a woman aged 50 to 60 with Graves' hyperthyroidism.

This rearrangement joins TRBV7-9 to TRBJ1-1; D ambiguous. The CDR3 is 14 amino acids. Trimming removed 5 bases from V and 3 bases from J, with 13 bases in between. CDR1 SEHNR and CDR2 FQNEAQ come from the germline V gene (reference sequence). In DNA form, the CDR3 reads TGTGCCAGCAGCCCCTGGACGGATGACACTGAAGCTTTCTTT. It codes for CASSPWTDDTEAFF.

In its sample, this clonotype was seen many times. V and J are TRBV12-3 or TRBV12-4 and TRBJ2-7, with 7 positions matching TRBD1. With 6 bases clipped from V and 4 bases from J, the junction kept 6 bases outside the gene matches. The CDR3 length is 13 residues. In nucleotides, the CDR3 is TGTGCCAGCAGCCGGGACAGCAGATACGAGCAGTACTTC. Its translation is CASSRDSRYEQYF.

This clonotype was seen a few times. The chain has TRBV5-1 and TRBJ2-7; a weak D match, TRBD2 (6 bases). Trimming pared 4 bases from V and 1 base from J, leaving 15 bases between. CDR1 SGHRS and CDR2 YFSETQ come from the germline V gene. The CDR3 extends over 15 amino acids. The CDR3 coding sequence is TGCGCCAGCAGCCTAGGACTAAGCGGTTCCTACGAGCAGTACTTC. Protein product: CASSLGLSGSYEQYF.

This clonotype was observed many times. CDR3 sequence reads: CASSQTRETEAFF. The CDR3 DNA sequence: TGTGCCAGCAGCCAAACGCGTGAAACTGAAGCTTTCTTT. This chain joins TRBV28 and TRBJ1-1, with no clear D. The germline gives CDR1 MDHEN, CDR2 SYDVKM. V shed 6 bases and J shed 5 bases, with 13 bases lying between them. This CDR3 is 13 amino acids long.

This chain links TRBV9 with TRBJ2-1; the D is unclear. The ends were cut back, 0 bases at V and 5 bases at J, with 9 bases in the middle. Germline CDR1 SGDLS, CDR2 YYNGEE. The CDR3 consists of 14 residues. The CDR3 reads CASSVEANHNEQFF. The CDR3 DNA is TGTGCCAGCAGCGTAGAAGCAAACCACAATGAGCAGTTCTTC.

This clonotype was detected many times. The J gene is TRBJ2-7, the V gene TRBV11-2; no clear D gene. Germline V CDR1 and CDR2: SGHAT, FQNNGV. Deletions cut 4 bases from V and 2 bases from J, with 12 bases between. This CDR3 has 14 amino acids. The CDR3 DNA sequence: TGTGCCAGCAGCTCCCTAGGCACAACCTACGAGCAGTACTTC. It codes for CASSSLGTTYEQYF.

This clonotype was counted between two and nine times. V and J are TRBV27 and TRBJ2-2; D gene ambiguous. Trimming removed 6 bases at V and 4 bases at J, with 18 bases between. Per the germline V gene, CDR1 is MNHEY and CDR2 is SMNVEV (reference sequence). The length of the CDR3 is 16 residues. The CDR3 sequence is CASSRTEITSTGELFF. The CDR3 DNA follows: TGTGCCAGCAGCCGGACGGAAATTACCTCCACCGGGGAGCTGTTTTTT.

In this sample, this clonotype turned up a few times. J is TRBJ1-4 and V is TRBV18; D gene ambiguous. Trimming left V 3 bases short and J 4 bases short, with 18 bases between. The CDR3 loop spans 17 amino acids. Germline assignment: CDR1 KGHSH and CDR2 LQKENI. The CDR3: CASSPWVGSGGNEKLFF. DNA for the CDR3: TGTGCCAGCTCACCGTGGGTCGGGTCTGGCGGTAATGAAAAACTGTTTTTT.

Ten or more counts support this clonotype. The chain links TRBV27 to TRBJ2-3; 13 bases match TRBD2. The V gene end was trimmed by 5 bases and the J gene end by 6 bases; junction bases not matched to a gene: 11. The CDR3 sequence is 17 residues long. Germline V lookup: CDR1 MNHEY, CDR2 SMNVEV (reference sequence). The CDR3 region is CASSPTSGGEKTDTQYF. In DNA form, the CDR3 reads TGTGCCAGCAGTCCAACTAGCGGGGGGGAGAAAACTGATACGCAGTATTTT.

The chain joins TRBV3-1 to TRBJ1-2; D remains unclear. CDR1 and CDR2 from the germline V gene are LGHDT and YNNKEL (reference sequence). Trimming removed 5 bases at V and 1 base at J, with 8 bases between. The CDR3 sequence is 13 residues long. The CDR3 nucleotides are TGTGCCAGCAGCAAACAGTTTAACTATGGCTACACCTTC. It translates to CASSKQFNYGYTF.

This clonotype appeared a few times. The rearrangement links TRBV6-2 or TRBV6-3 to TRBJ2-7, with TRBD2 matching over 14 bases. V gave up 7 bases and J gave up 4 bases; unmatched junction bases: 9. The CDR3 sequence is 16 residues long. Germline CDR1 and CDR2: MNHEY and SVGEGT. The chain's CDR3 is CASTHGTSGRLYEQYF. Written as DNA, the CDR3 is TGTGCCAGCACCCATGGGACTAGCGGGAGATTATACGAGCAGTACTTC.

The CDR3, as DNA: TGCGCCAGCAGCTGGACAGGGGCGAATGAAGCTTTCTTT. This codes for CASSWTGANEAFF. V usage is TRBV5-1 and J usage is TRBJ1-1; 9 positions match TRBD1. The CDR3 has 13 amino acids. V trimming: 3 bases; J trimming: 7 bases; junction bases outside the gene matches: 4. Germline CDR1 SGHRS, CDR2 YFSETQ.

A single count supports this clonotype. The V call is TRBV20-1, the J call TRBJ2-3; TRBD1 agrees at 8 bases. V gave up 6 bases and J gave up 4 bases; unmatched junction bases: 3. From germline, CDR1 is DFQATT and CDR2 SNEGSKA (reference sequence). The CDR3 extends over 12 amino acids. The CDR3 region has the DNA TGCAGTGCAACAGGGGGTCCAGATACGCAGTATTTT. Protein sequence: CSATGGPDTQYF.

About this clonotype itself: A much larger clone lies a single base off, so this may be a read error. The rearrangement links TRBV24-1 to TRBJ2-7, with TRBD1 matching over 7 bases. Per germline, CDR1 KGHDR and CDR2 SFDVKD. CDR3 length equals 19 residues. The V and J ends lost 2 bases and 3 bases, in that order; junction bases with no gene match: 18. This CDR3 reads CATSDCPRRQGFWGYEQYF. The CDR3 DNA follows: TGTGCCACCAGTGATTGCCCACGAAGACAGGGCTTTTGGGGCTACGAGCAGTACTTC.

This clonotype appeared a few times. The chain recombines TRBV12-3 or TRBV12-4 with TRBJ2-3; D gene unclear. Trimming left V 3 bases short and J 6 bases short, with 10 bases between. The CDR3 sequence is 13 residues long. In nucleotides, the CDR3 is TGTGCCAGCAGTTTCCGTGCTCTCGATACGCAGTATTTT. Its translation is CASSFRALDTQYF.

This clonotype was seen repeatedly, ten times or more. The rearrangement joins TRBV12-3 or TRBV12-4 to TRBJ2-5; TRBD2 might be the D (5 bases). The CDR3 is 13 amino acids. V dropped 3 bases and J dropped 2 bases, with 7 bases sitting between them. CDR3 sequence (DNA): TGTGCCAGCAGTTTGGAGCGGCAAGAGACCCAGTACTTC. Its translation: CASSLERQETQYF.

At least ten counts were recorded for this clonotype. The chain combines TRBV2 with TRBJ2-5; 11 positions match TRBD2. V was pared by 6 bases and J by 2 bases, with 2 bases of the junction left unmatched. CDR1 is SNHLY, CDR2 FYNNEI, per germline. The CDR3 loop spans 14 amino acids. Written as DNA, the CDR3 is TGTGCCAGCAGGATAGCGGGGGGGCAAGAGACCCAGTACTTC. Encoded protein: CASRIAGGQETQYF.

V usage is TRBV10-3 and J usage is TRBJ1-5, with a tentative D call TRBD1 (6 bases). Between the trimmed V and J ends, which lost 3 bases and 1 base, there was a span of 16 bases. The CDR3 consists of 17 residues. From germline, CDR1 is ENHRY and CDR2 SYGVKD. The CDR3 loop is CAISEGGPQQSNQPQHF. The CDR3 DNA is TGTGCCATCAGTGAAGGGGGTCCCCAGCAGAGCAATCAGCCCCAGCATTTT.

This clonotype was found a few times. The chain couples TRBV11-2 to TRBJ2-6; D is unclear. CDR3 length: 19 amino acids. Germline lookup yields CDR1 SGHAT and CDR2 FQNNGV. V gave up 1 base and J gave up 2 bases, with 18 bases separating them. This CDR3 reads CASSLAPQLLLAGANVLTF. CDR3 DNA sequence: TGTGCCAGCAGCTTAGCGCCACAGCTTCTGTTGGCTGGGGCCAACGTCCTGACTTTC. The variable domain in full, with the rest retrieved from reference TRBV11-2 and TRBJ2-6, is EAGVAQSPRYKIIEKRQSVAFWCNPISGHATLYWYQQILGQGPKLLIQFQNNGVVDDSQLPKDRFSAERLKGVDSTLKIQPAKLEDSAVYLCASSLAPQLLLAGANVLTFGAGSRLTVL.

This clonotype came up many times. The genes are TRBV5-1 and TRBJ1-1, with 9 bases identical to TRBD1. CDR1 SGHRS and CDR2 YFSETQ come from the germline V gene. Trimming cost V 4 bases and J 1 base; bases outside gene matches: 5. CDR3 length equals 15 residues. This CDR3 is CASSHAQGANTEAFF. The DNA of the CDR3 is TGCGCCAGCAGCCATGCACAGGGGGCGAACACTGAAGCTTTCTTT.